This T cell receptor beta chain was sequenced during a study of CD8 T cells in Susac syndrome. Reverse transcription of roughly 0.5 to 1 ug RNA was carried out with random hexamers. The immunoSEQ assay covered 54 Vbeta and 13 Jbeta segments for CDR3. One entry per CDR3 protein, called by TCRdb with MiXCR from the immunoSEQ multiplex PCR reads. The repertoire holds roughly 200,000 distinct CDR3 sequences, with 95% as singletons. Sequencing of TCR beta was undertaken in CD8+ and CD4+ T cells derived from blood. In the multiple sclerosis control group, patients were treatment-naive and had stable or active relapsing-remitting disease. The CD8+ and CD4+ T cells were isolated magnetically using a negative isolation approach, whereas the TEMRA cells were enriched by FACS. Germline V lookup: CDR1 SEHNR, CDR2 FQNEAQ (reference sequence). CDR3 length equals 15 residues. V was pared by 5 bases and J by 4 bases, with 18 bases between.

Specimen: CD4+ T cells from PBMCs. The V call is TRBV7-9, the J call TRBJ2-7; D tentatively fits TRBD1 or TRBD2 (6 bases each). The TCR was taken from a human donor with multiple sclerosis. CDR3 bases: TGTGCCAGCAGCCTCGGGGGCGGAAGATTTTACGAGCAGTACTTC. Translating it yields CASSLGGGRFYEQYF.